This passage covers 20 T cell receptor beta chains from one sample sequenced in a study of CD4 T cell repertoires in COVID-19. This table comes from immunoSEQ multiplex PCR, and its TCRdb copy is limited to in-frame clones, with some not included. The sample records over 75,000 clones, roughly 85% being singletons. The sample consisted of CD4+ T cells from peripheral blood, taken after recovery from COVID-19. The receptors come from a human donor who had COVID-19.

For the CDR3, the DNA is TGTGCCATCAGTTCACAAGGACAGGGTTCTAACTATGGCTACACCTTC. It yields the protein CAISSQGQGSNYGYTF. The V call is TRBV10-3, the J call TRBJ1-2; 8 nucleotides align to TRBD1. Germline values: CDR1 ENHRY, CDR2 SYGVKD. The CDR3 has 16 amino acids. Trimming took 5 bases from V and 0 from J; bases not matched to a gene: 8.

This clone was picked up one time. V gene TRBV3-1 (or the pseudogene TRBV3-2) combines with J gene TRBJ2-2, with 9 bases aligning to TRBD1. Per germline, CDR1 LGHDT and CDR2 YNNKEL (reference sequence). The CDR3 contains 16 residues. J lost 0 bases, V lost 4 bases, and 3 bases had no gene match. The CDR3 DNA is TGTGCCAGCAGCCCAGGACAGGGGTCGAACACCGGGGAGCTGTTTTTT. Protein: CASSPGQGSNTGELFF.

The J gene is TRBJ2-5, the V gene TRBV7-2; 8 bases are a match to TRBD1. Germline assignment: CDR1 SGHTA and CDR2 FQGNSA. This CDR3 comprises 15 residues. The V segment lost 1 base and the J segment 2 bases; nucleotides outside the gene matches: 3. As DNA, the CDR3 is TGTGCCAGCAGCTTAGGGGGGACAGGACAAGAGACCCAGTACTTC. This translates into CASSLGGTGQETQYF.

The J gene is TRBJ2-3, the V gene TRBV27; 10 bases agree with TRBD2. V dropped 6 bases and J dropped 1; count of bases not matched to a gene: 13. This CDR3 has 18 amino acids. CDR1 and CDR2 (germline): MNHEY, SMNVEV (reference sequence). CDR3 protein: CASRLAGDRGSGTDTQYF. The CDR3 DNA sequence: TGTGCCAGCAGGCTAGCGGGAGATAGGGGTTCTGGCACAGATACGCAGTATTTT.

V gene TRBV3-1 (or the pseudogene TRBV3-2) combines with J gene TRBJ2-3; D perhaps matches TRBD1 (7 bases). Germline lookup yields CDR1 LGHDT and CDR2 YNNKEL (reference sequence). This CDR3 spans 15 amino acids. The V end lost 3 bases, the J end lost 0 bases, and 10 bases lay between the germline ends. DNA for the CDR3: TGTGCCAGCAGCCAGGCGGGACAGAGCACAGATACGCAGTATTTT. Residues: CASSQAGQSTDTQYF.

This sequence joins TRBV7-3 and TRBJ2-2; D is perhaps TRBD1 (5 bases). V was trimmed by 5 bases and J by 1 base, leaving 8 bases between them. There are 14 residues in the CDR3. Looked up from germline, CDR1 is SGHTA and CDR2 is FQGTGA. For the CDR3, the DNA is TGTGCCAGCAGCCCTACAGGGAACACCGGGGAGCTGTTTTTT. As protein: CASSPTGNTGELFF.

The CDR3 coding sequence is TGTGCCAGCACCACCATCTACGAGCAGTACTTC. It specifies CASTTIYEQYF. The rearrangement joins TRBV28 to TRBJ2-7, with no clear D. Germline CDR1 is MDHEN and CDR2 is SYDVKM. This CDR3 contains 11 residues. The V end was cut by 7 bases, the J end by 3 bases, with 7 bases between.

V usage is TRBV30 and J usage is TRBJ2-5; D not resolved. Trimming stripped 7 bases from V and 5 bases from J, with 17 bases between. CDR1 is GTSNPN, CDR2 SVGIG, per germline (reference sequence). The CDR3 extends over 13 amino acids. CDR3: CAFSGMVGETQYF. Here the CDR3 DNA reads TGTGCCTTTTCAGGCATGGTCGGGGAGACCCAGTACTTC.

The chain combines TRBV3-1 (or the pseudogene TRBV3-2) with TRBJ2-3, with TRBD1 identical over 8 bases. The germline V gene has CDR1 LGHDT and CDR2 YNNKEL (reference sequence). Germline trimming cut 4 bases from V and 3 bases from J; bases unmatched to any gene: 18. The CDR3 loop spans 19 amino acids. The CDR3 DNA reads as TGTGCCAGCAGCCTTTTAGGTCAGGGGGCAGGTTTATGGACAGATACGCAGTATTTT. It specifies CASSLLGQGAGLWTDTQYF.

CDR3: CASSLQTRILLNEKLFF. CDR3 DNA: TGTGCCAGCAGCCTTCAGACTCGGATTCTTCTTAATGAAAAACTGTTTTTT. The V call is TRBV11-3, the J call TRBJ1-4; D is unresolved. With 5 bases removed from V and 4 bases from J, the gap between germline ends came to 20 bases. The CDR3 spans 17 residues. The germline CDR1 and CDR2 sequences are SGHNT and YENEEA.

The J gene is TRBJ2-5, the V gene TRBV5-1; 11 nucleotides line up with TRBD2. J lost 4 bases, V lost 0 bases, and 2 bases had no gene match. The CDR3 is 15 residues long. Germline V gene data show CDR1 as SGHRS and CDR2 as YFSETQ. CDR3 DNA: TGCGCCAGCAGCTTGGGAGGACTAGCGGGAGAGACCCAGTACTTC. As protein: CASSLGGLAGETQYF.

The count of this clone is one. V and J are TRBV3-1 (or the pseudogene TRBV3-2) and TRBJ2-2, with D perhaps matching TRBD1 (5 bases). The germline CDR1 and CDR2 sequences are LGHDT and YNNKEL (reference sequence). V lost 2 bases to trimming and J lost 7 bases, with 17 bases between them. The CDR3 is 16 amino acids. CDR3 sequence (DNA): TGTGCCAGCAGCCAACGGCAGGGATCCCAGGGCGGGGAGCTGTTTTTT. Amino acid sequence: CASSQRQGSQGGELFF.

J is TRBJ2-3 and V is TRBV19; no clear D gene. There are 12 residues in the CDR3. Germline assignment: CDR1 LNHDA and CDR2 SQIVND (reference sequence). V gave up 5 bases and J gave up 0 bases, with 3 bases separating them. As DNA, the CDR3 is TGTGCCAGTAGTTGGAGCACAGATACGCAGTATTTT. Residues: CASSWSTDTQYF. Full variable domain (rest looked up from reference TRBV19 and TRBJ2-3): DGGITQSPKYLFRKEGQNVTLSCEQNLNHDAMYWYRQDPGQGLRLIYYSQIVNDFQKGDIAEGYSVSREKKESFPLTVTSAQKNPTAFYLCASSWSTDTQYFGPGTRLTVL.

The rearrangement uses TRBV11-2 and TRBJ2-3, with 10 bases identical to TRBD2. CDR1 is SGHAT and CDR2 is FQNNGV in the germline V gene. The CDR3 runs to 16 residues. Trimming cost V 1 base and J 6 bases; bases outside gene matches: 7. This chain's CDR3 is CASSLGASGRTDTQYF. CDR3 nucleotides: TGTGCCAGCAGCTTAGGGGCTAGCGGGAGAACCGATACGCAGTATTTT.

The genes are TRBV11-2 and TRBJ2-7; TRBD2 matches 12 bases. The V gene end was trimmed by 5 bases and the J gene end by 2 bases; junction bases not matched to a gene: 4. This CDR3 has 15 residues. Germline assignment: CDR1 SGHAT and CDR2 FQNNGV. This CDR3 is CASSRLAGGTYEQYF. The CDR3 DNA reads TGTGCCAGCAGCCGTCTAGCGGGAGGGACCTACGAGCAGTACTTC.

Here the CDR3 reads CASSSVDRVNQPQHF. CDR3 in DNA: TGTGCCAGCAGCTCCGTCGACAGGGTCAATCAGCCCCAGCATTTT. The chain links TRBV28 to TRBJ1-5, with 7 nucleotides matching TRBD1. Losses at the gene ends were 6 bases for V and 3 bases for J; bases not matched to a gene: 8. This CDR3 region has 15 residues. CDR1 MDHEN and CDR2 SYDVKM come from the germline V gene.

The gene calls are TRBV2 and TRBJ2-3, with D perhaps matching TRBD1 (6 bases). Germline V CDR1 and CDR2: SNHLY, FYNNEI. V shed 4 bases and J shed 1 base, with 6 bases lying between them. The CDR3 sequence is 13 residues long. The CDR3 region is CASSGGRTDTQYF. The CDR3 DNA reads as TGTGCCAGCAGTGGGGGGCGCACAGATACGCAGTATTTT.

The sample holds one count of this clone. The rearrangement uses TRBV18 and TRBJ1-4, with D unclear. V lost 3 bases, J lost 0 bases, and 8 bases lay in between. This CDR3 comprises 15 residues. Germline loops: CDR1 KGHSH, CDR2 LQKENI. DNA for the CDR3: TGTGCCAGCTCACCGGGGAGATCAACTAATGAAAAACTGTTTTTT. Translating gives CASSPGRSTNEKLFF.

The chain links TRBV1 to TRBJ1-1. TRBV1 is classified as a pseudogene. This CDR3 region has 13 residues. The CDR3 here is CTSQAGEDTEAFF. The CDR3 nucleotides read TGCACCAGCCAAGCCGGGGAGGACACTGAAGCTTTCTTT.

The V call is TRBV6-5, the J call TRBJ2-3; TRBD1 matches 9 bases. V gave up 6 bases and J gave up 5 bases; unmatched junction bases: 9. CDR1 MNHEY and CDR2 SVGAGI come from the germline V gene. The length of the CDR3 is 15 residues. CDR3 in amino acids: CASSRGTGRGDTQYF. As DNA, the CDR3 is TGTGCCAGCAGCCGTGGGACAGGGAGGGGAGATACGCAGTATTTT.